This T cell receptor beta chain derives from a study of CD8 T cells in Susac syndrome. The CDR3 totals 15 residues. Germline V gene data show CDR1 as DFQATT and CDR2 as SNEGSKA (reference sequence). V gave up 0 bases and J gave up 0 bases, with 12 bases separating them. From blood CD8+ and CD4+ T cells, TCR beta sequences were generated. Both CD4+ and CD8+ T cells were negatively isolated, and TEMRA cells underwent FACS enrichment. When the RNA was reverse transcribed, random hexamers were used with an input of roughly 0.45 to 1 ug. immunoSEQ multiplex PCR amplified TCR beta CDR3 across 54 Vbeta, 13 Jbeta. TCRdb recomputed calls from the immunoSEQ multiplex PCR reads with MiXCR, one row per CDR3 protein. Of roughly 190,000 distinct CDR3 sequences listed, approximately 95% are singletons.

The rearrangement links TRBV20-1 to TRBJ2-7; D unclear. Sequencing was done on a sample of CD4+ T cells from PBMCs. This sequence originates from a human donor in good health. CDR3 coding DNA: TGCAGTGCTAGAGATCGGCTCCCGAGCTCCTACGAGCAGTACTTC. It encodes CSARDRLPSSYEQYF.